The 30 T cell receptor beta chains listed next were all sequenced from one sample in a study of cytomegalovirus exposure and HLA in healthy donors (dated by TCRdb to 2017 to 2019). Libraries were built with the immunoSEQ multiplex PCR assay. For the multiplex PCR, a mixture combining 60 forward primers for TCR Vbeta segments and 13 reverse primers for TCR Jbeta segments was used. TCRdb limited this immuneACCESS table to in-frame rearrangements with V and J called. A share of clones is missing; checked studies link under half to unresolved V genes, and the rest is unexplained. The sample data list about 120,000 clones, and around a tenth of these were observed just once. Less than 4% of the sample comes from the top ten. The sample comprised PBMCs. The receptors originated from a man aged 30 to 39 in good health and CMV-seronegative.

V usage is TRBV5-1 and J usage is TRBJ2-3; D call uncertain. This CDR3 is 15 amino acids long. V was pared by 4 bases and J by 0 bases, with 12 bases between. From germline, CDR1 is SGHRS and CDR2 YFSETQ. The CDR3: CASSTAKASTDTQYF. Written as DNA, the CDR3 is TGCGCCAGCAGCACAGCAAAGGCTAGCACAGATACGCAGTATTTT.

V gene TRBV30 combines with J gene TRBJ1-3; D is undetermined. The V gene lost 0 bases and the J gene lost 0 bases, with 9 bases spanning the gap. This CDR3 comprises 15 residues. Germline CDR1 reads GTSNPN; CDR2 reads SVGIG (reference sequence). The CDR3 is CAWSVGSSSGNTIYF. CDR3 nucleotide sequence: TGTGCCTGGAGTGTAGGTAGCTCCTCTGGAAACACCATATATTTT.

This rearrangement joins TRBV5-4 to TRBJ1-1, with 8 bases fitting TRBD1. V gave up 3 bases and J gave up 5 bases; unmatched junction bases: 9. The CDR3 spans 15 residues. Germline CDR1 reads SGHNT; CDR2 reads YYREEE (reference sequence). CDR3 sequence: CASSSNRGERTEAFF. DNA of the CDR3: TGTGCCAGCAGCTCCAACAGGGGGGAAAGGACTGAAGCTTTCTTT.

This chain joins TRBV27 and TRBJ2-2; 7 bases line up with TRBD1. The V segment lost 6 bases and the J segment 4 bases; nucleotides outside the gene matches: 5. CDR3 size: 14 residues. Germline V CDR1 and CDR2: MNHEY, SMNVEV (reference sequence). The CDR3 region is CASRRTGGTGELFF. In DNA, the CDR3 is TGTGCCAGCAGACGGACAGGCGGCACCGGGGAGCTGTTTTTT.

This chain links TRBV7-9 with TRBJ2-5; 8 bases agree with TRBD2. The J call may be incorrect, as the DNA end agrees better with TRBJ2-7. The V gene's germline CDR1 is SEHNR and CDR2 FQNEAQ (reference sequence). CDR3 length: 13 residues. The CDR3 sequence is CASSPGGAYEQYF. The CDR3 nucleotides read TGTGCCAGCAGCCCGGGGGGGGCTTACGAGCAGTACTTC.

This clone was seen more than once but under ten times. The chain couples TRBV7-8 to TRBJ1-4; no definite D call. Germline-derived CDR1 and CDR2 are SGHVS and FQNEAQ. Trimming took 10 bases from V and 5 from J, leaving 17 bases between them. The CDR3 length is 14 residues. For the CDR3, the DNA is TGTGCCACGAAAGAGGGTCGACTAAATGAAAAACTGTTTTTT. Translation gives CATKEGRLNEKLFF.

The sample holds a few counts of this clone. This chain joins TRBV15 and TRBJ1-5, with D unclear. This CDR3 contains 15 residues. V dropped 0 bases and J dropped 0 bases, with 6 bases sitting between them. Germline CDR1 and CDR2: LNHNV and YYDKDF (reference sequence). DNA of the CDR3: TGTGCCACCAGCAGAGAACCTAATAGCAATCAGCCCCAGCATTTT. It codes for CATSREPNSNQPQHF. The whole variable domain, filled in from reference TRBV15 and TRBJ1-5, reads DAMVIQNPRYQVTQFGKPVTLSCSQTLNHNVMYWYQQKSSQAPKLLFHYYDKDFNNEADTPDNFQSRRPNTSFCFLDIRSPGLGDTAMYLCATSREPNSNQPQHFGDGTRLSIL.

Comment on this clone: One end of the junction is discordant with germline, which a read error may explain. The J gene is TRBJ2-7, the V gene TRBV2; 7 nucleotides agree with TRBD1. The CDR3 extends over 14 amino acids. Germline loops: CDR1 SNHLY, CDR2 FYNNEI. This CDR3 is CASREQGFSHEQYF. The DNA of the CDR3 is TGTGCCAGCAGGGAACAGGGGTTCTCCCACGAGCAGTACTTC. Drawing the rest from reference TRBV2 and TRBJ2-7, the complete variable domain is EPEVTQTPSHQVTQMGQEVILRCVPISNHLYFYWYRQILGQKVEFLVSFYNNEISEKSEIFDDQFSVERPDGSNFTLKIRSTKLEDSAMYFCASREQGFSHEQYFGPGTRLTVT.

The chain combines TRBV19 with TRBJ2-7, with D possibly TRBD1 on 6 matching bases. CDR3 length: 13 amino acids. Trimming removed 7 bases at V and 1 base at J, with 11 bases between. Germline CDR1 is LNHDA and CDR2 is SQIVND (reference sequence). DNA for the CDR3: TGTGCCAGTAACTATAGGGGGTCCTACGAGCAGTACTTC. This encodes CASNYRGSYEQYF.

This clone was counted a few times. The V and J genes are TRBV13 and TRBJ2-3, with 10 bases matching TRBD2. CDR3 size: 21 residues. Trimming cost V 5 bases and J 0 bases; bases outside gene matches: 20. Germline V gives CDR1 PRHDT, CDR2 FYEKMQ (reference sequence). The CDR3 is CASSPRVGFSGGFPSTDTQYF. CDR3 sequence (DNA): TGTGCCAGCAGCCCTCGCGTGGGGTTTAGCGGGGGGTTTCCTAGCACAGATACGCAGTATTTT.

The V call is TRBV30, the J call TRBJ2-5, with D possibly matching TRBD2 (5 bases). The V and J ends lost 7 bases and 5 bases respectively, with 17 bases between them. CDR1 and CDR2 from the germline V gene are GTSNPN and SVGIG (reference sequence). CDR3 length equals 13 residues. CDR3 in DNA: TGTGCCTTTTCCGGGCTAGCATGGGAGACCCAGTACTTC. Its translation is CAFSGLAWETQYF.

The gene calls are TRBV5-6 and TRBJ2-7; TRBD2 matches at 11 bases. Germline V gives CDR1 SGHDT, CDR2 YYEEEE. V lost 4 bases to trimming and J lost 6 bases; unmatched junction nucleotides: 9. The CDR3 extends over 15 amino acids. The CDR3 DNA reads TGTGCCAGCAGCCTGCCTAGCGGGAGGCCAATCGAGCAGTACTTC. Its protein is CASSLPSGRPIEQYF.

The CDR3 sequence is CASSMGDSTYGYTF. CDR3 in DNA: TGTGCCAGTAGTATGGGTGACAGTACCTATGGCTACACCTTC. V and J are TRBV19 and TRBJ1-2; perhaps TRBD1 as D (5 bases). CDR3 length equals 14 residues. Trimming removed 3 bases from V and 4 bases from J, with 12 bases in between. Germline V gene lookup returns CDR1 LNHDA and CDR2 SQIVND (reference sequence).

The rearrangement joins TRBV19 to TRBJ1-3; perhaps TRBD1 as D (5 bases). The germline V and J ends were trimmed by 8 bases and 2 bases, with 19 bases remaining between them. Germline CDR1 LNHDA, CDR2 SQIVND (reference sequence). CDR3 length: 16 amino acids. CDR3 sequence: CASSSWGGLAGNTIYF. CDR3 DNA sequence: TGTGCCAGTTCTTCCTGGGGGGGATTAGCTGGAAACACCATATATTTT.

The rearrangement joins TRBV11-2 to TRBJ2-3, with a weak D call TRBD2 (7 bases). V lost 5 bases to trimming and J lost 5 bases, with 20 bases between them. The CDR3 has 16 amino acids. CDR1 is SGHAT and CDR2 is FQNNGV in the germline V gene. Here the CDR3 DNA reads TGTGCCAGCAGCCGAGGAGGGCGGGGGCAATTAGATACGCAGTATTTT. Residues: CASSRGGRGQLDTQYF.

CDR3 sequence: CASSLGGITEAFF. The CDR3 DNA follows: TGTGCCAGTAGTCTTGGTGGCATCACTGAAGCTTTCTTT. This rearrangement joins TRBV19 to TRBJ1-1; D uncertain. The CDR3 sequence is 13 residues long. The V gene lost 5 bases and the J gene lost 4 bases, with 11 bases spanning the gap. The germline CDR1 and CDR2 sequences are LNHDA and SQIVND (reference sequence). The entire variable domain, with the rest obtained from reference TRBV19 and TRBJ1-1, is as follows: DGGITQSPKYLFRKEGQNVTLSCEQNLNHDAMYWYRQDPGQGLRLIYYSQIVNDFQKGDIAEGYSVSREKKESFPLTVTSAQKNPTAFYLCASSLGGITEAFFGQGTRLTVV.

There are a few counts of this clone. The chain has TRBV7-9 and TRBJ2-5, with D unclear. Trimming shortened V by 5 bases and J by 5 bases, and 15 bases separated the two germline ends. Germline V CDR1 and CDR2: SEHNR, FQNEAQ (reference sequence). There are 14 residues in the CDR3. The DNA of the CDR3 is TGTGCCAGCAGCCGCGGCGGCAGTGTCGAGACCCAGTACTTC. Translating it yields CASSRGGSVETQYF.

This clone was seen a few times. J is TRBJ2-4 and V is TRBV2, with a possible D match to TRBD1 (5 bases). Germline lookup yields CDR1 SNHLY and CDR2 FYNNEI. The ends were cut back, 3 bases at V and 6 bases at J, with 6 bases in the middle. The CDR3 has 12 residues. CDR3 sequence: CASSDQGNIQYF. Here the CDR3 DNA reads TGTGCCAGCAGTGATCAGGGAAACATTCAGTACTTC.

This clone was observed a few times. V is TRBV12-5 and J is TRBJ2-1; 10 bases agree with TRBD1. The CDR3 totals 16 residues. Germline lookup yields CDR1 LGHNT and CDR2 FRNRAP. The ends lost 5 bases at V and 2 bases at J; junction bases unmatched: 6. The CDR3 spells CASGRQGAETYNEQFF. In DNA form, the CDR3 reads TGTGCTAGTGGTCGACAGGGGGCTGAGACCTACAATGAGCAGTTCTTC.

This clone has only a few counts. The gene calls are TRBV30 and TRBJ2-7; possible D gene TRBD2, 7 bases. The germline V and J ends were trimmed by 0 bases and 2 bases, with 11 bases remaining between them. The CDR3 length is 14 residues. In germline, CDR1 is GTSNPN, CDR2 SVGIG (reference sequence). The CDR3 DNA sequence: TGTGCCTGGAGTGTAGGGGAGGGGGCCTACGAGCAGTACTTC. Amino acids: CAWSVGEGAYEQYF.

The CDR3 spells CASSLAGVETDTQYF. CDR3 sequence (DNA): TGTGCCAGCAGCTTAGCAGGGGTTGAAACAGATACGCAGTATTTT. V and J are TRBV7-3 and TRBJ2-3, with D possibly TRBD1 on 6 matching bases. Germline CDR1 reads SGHTA; CDR2 reads FQGTGA. The length of the CDR3 is 15 residues. V dropped 2 bases and J dropped 3 bases, with 12 bases sitting between them.

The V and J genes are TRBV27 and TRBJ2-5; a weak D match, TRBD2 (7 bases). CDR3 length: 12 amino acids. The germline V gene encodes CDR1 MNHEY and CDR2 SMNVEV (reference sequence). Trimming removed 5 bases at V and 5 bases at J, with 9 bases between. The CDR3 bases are TGTGCCAGCAGTAAGGGGGGGGAGACCCAGTACTTC. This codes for CASSKGGETQYF.

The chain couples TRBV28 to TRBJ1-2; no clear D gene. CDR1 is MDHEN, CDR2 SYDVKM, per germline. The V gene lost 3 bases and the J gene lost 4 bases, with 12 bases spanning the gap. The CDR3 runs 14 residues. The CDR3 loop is CASSLAARFYGYTF. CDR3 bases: TGTGCCAGCAGTTTGGCGGCGCGTTTCTATGGCTACACCTTC.

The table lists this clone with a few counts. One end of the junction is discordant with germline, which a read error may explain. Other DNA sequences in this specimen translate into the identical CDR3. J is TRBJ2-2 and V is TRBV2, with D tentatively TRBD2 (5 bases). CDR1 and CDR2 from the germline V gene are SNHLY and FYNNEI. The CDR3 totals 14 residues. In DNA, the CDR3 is TGTGCCAGCCGAAGAGGAACGAACACCGGGGAGCTGTTCTTT. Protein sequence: CASRRGTNTGELFF.

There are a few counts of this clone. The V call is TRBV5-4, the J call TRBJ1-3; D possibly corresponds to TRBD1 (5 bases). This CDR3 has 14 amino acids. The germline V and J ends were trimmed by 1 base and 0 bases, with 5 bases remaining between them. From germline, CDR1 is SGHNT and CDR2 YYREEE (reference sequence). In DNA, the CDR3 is TGTGCCAGCAGCTTGACAGGCTCTGGAAACACCATATATTTT. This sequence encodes CASSLTGSGNTIYF.

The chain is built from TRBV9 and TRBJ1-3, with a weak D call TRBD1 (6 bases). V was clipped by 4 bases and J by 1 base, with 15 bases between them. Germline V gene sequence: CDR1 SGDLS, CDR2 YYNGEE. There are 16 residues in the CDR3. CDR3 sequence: CASSPGHQGSGNTIYF. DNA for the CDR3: TGTGCCAGCAGCCCAGGCCACCAGGGGTCTGGAAACACCATATATTTT.

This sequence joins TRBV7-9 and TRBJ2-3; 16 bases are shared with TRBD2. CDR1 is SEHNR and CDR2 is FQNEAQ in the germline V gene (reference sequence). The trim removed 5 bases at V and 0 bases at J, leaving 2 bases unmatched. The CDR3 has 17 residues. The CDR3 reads CASSAGLAGGSTDTQYF. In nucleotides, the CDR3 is TGTGCCAGCAGCGCGGGACTAGCGGGGGGGAGCACAGATACGCAGTATTTT.

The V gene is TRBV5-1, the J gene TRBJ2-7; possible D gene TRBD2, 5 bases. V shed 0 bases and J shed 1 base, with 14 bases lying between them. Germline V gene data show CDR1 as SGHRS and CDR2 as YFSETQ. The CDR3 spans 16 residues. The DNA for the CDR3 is TGCGCCAGCAGCTTGGCGCCAGCGGACTTTTCCTACGAGCAGTACTTC. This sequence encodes CASSLAPADFSYEQYF.

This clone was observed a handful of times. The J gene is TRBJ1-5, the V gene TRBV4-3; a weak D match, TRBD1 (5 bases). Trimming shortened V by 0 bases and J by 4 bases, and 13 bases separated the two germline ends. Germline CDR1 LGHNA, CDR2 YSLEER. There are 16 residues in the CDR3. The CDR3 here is CASSQDQDTSNQPQHF. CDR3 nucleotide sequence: TGCGCCAGCAGCCAAGATCAGGACACTTCAAATCAGCCCCAGCATTTT.

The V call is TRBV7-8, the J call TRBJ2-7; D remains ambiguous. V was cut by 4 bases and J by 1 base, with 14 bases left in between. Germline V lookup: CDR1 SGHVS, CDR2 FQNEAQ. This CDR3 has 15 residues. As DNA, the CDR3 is TGTGCCAGCAGCTCACACGGCAGGTCATCCTACGAGCAGTACTTC. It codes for CASSSHGRSSYEQYF.